This T cell receptor (beta chain) appears in the sequencing data of a study of T cell changes during pregnancy in multiple sclerosis. There are 14 residues in the CDR3. V was pared by 4 bases and J by 7 bases, with 7 bases of the junction left unmatched. Germline CDR1 SGHVS, CDR2 FNYEAQ. TCRdb's copy holds only in-frame clones and misses some; the assay was immunoSEQ multiplex PCR. The sample lists more than 25,000 clones; 90% to 95% were seen once. Source: peripheral blood, taken in the first trimester of pregnancy. The gene calls are TRBV7-6 and TRBJ2-1; 7 bases align to TRBD2. This clonotype was obtained from a female donor in good health, enrolled as a control in a pregnancy study. The chain's CDR3 is CASSSAGELNEQFF. The DNA for the CDR3 is TGTGCCAGCAGCTCGGCGGGGGAGCTGAATGAGCAGTTCTTC.